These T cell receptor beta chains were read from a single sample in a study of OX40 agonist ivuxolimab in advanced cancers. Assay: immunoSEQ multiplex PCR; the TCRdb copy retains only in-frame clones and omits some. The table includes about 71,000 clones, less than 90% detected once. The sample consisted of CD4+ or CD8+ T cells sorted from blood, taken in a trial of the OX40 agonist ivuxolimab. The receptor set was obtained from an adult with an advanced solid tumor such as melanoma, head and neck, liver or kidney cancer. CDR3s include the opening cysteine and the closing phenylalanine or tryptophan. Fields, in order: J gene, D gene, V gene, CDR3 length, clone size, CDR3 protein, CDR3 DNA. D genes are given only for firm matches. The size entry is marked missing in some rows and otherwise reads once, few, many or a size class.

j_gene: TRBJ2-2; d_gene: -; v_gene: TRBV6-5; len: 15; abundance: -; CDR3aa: CASSRSRSPNGELFF; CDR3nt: TGTGCCAGCAGCCGGAGCAGAAGCCCCAACGGGGAGCTGTTTTTT
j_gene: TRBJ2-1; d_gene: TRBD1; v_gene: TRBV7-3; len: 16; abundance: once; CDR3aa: CASSSTGDASADEQFF; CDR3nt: TGTGCCAGCAGTTCTACAGGGGACGCCTCGGCCGATGAGCAGTTCTTC
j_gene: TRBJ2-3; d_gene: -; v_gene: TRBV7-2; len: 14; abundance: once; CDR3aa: CASSYQGGTDTQYF; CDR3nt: TGTGCCAGCAGTTACCAAGGGGGCACAGATACGCAGTATTTT
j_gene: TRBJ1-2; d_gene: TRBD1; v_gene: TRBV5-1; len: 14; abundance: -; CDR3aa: CASSLGQGDYGYTF; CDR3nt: TGCGCCAGCAGCCTAGGACAGGGGGACTATGGCTACACCTTC
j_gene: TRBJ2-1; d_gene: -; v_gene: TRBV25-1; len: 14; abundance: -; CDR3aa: CASSLFQGSNEQFF; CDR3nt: TGTGCCAGCAGTCTCTTCCAGGGAAGCAATGAGCAGTTCTTC
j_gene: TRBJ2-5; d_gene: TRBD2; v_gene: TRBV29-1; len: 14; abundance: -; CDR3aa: CSSAPSGGQETQYF; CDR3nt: TGCAGCTCCGCGCCTAGCGGGGGACAAGAGACCCAGTACTTC
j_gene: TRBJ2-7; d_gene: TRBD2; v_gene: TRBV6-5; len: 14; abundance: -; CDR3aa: CASRRLAGDYEQYF; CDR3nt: TGTGCCAGCAGACGACTAGCGGGGGACTACGAGCAGTACTTC
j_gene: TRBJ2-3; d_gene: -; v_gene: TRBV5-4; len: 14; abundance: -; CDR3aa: CASSSSWRTDTQYF; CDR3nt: TGTGCCAGCAGCTCCTCCTGGAGGACAGATACGCAGTATTTT
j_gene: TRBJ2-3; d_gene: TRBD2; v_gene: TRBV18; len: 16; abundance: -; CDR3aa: CASSPLTSGSTDTQYF; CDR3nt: TGTGCCAGCTCACCACTGACTAGCGGGAGCACAGATACGCAGTATTTT
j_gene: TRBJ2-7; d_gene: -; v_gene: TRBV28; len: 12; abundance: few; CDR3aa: CASSPQMWEQYF; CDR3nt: TGTGCCAGCAGTCCCCAGATGTGGGAGCAGTACTTC
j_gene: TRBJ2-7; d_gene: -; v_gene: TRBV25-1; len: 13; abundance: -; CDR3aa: CASRRGQSHEQYF; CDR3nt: TGTGCCAGCAGGAGAGGACAATCCCACGAGCAGTACTTC
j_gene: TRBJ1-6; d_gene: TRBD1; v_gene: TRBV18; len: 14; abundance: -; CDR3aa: CASSTRDSNSPLHF; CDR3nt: TGTGCCAGCTCAACCCGGGACAGCAATTCACCCCTCCACTTT
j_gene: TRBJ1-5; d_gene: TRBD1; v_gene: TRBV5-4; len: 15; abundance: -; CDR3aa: CASSPTPGQGLAQHF; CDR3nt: TGTGCCAGCAGCCCTACCCCTGGACAGGGATTAGCCCAGCATTTT
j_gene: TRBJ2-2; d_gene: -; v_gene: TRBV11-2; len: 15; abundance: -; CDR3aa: CASSPAPENTGELFF; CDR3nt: TGTGCCAGCAGCCCAGCCCCTGAAAACACCGGGGAGCTGTTTTTT
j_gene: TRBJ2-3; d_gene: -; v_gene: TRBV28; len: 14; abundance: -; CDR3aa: CASSGSWDTDTQYF; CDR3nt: TGTGCCAGCAGTGGTTCTTGGGACACAGATACGCAGTATTTT
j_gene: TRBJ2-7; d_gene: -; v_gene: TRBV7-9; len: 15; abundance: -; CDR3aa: CASSSTLNALHEQYF; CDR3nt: TGTGCCAGCAGCTCCACCCTAAACGCTCTGCACGAGCAGTACTTC
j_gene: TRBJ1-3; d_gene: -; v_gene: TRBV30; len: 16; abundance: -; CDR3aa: CAWDIGGAFSGNTIYF; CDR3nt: TGTGCCTGGGACATTGGTGGTGCCTTCTCTGGAAACACCATATATTTT